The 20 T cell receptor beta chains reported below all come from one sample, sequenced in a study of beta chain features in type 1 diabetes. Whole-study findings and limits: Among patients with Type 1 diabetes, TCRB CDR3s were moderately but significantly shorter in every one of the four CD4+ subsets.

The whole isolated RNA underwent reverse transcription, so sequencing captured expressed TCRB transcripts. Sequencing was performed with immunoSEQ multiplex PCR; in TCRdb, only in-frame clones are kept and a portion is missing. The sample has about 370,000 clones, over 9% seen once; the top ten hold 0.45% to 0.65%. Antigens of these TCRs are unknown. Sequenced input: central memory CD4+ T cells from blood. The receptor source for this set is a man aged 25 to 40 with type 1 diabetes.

The CDR3, as DNA: TGTGCCAGCAGTGGACCGGGCGGAGTTTTGGAGACCCAGTACTTC. Translated: CASSGPGGVLETQYF. V and J are TRBV28 and TRBJ2-5; D remains unclear. This CDR3 has 15 residues. CDR1 MDHEN and CDR2 SYDVKM come from the germline V gene. V dropped 5 bases and J dropped 5 bases, with 18 bases sitting between them.

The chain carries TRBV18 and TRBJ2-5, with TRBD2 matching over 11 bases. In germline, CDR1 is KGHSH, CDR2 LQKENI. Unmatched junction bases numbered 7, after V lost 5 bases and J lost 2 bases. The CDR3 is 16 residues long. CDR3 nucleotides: TGTGCCAGCTCATTGACCTGGACTAGCGGGCAAGAGACCCAGTACTTC. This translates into CASSLTWTSGQETQYF.

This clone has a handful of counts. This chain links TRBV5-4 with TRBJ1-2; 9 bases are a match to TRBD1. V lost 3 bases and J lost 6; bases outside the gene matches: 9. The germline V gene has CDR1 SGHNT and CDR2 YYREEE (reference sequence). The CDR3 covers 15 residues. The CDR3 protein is CASSYPTGGWNGYTF. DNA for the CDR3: TGTGCCAGCAGCTACCCCACAGGGGGCTGGAATGGCTACACCTTC. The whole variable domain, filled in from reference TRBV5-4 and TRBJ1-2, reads ETGVTQSPTHLIKTRGQQVTLRCSSQSGHNTVSWYQQALGQGPQFIFQYYREEENGRGNFPPRFSGLQFPNYSSELNVNALELDDSALYLCASSYPTGGWNGYTFGSGTRLTVV.

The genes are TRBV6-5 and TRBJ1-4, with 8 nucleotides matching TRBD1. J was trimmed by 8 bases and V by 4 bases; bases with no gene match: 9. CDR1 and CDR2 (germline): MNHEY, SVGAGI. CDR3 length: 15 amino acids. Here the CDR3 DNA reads TGTGCCAGCAGTTCTTTCCAGGGGGCGGGAGAAAAACTGTTTTTT. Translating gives CASSSFQGAGEKLFF.

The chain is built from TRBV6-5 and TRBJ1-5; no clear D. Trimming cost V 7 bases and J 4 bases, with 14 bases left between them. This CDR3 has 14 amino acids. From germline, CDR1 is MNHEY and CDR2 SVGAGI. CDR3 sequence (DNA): TGTGCCAGCACCGAGGGCTTTCCTAATCAGCCCCAGCATTTT. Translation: CASTEGFPNQPQHF.

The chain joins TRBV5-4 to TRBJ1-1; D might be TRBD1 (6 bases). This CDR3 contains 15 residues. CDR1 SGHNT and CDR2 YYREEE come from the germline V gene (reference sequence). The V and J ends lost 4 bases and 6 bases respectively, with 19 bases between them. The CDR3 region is CASSERRGEVAEAFF. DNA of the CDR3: TGTGCCAGCAGCGAACGCAGGGGCGAGGTGGCTGAAGCTTTCTTT.

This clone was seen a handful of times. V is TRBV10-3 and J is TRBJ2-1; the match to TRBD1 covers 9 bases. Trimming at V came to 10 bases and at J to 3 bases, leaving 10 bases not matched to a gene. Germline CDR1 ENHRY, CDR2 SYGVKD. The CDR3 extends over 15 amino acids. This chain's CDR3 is CATLKGGQGYNEQFF. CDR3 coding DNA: TGTGCCACCTTAAAGGGGGGACAGGGCTACAATGAGCAGTTCTTC.

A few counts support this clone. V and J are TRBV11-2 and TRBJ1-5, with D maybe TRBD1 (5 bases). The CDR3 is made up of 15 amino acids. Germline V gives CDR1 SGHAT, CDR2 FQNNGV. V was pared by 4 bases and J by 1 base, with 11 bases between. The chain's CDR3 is CASSSLGGSNQPQHF. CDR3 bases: TGTGCCAGCAGCTCCCTTGGGGGGAGCAATCAGCCCCAGCATTTT.

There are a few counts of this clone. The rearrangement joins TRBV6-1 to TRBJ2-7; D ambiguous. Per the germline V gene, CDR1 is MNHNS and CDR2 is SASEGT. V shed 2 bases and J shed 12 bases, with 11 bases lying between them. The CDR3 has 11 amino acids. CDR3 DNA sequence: TGTGCCAGCAGTGAAAGCGTAGTAGGGTACTTC. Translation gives CASSESVVGYF.

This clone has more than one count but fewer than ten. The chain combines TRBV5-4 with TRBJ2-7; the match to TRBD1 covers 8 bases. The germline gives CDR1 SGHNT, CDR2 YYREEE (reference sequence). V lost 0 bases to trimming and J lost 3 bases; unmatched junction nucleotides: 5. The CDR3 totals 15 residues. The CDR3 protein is CASSLDPGGFYEQYF. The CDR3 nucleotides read TGTGCCAGCAGCTTGGATCCAGGGGGCTTCTACGAGCAGTACTTC. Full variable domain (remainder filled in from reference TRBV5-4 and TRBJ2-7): ETGVTQSPTHLIKTRGQQVTLRCSSQSGHNTVSWYQQALGQGPQFIFQYYREEENGRGNFPPRFSGLQFPNYSSELNVNALELDDSALYLCASSLDPGGFYEQYFGPGTRLTVT.

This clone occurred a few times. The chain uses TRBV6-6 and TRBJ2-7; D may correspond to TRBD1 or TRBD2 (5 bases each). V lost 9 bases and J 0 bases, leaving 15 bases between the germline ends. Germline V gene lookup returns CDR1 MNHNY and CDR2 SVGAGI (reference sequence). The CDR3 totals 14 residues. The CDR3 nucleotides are TGTGCCAGTCTCAATGACGGGACCTCCTACGAGCAGTACTTC. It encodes CASLNDGTSYEQYF.

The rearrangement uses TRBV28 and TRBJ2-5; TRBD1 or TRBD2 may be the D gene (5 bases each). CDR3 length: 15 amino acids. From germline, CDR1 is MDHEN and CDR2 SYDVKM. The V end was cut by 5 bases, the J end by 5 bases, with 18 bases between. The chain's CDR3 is CASSQMGPPSETQYF. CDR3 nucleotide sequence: TGTGCCAGCAGTCAGATGGGACCGCCCTCGGAGACCCAGTACTTC.

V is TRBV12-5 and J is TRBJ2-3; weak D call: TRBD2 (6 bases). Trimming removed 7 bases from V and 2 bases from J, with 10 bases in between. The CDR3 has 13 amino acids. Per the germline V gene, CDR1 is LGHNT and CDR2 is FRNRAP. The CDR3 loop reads CASAEGNTDTQYF. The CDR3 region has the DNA TGTGCTAGTGCGGAGGGAAACACAGATACGCAGTATTTT.

This CDR3 is CASSESGSSYNEQFF. In DNA form, the CDR3 reads TGTGCCAGCAGTGAATCGGGTAGCTCCTACAATGAGCAGTTCTTC. The V call is TRBV2, the J call TRBJ2-1; unclear D gene. Germline lookup yields CDR1 SNHLY and CDR2 FYNNEI. The CDR3 runs 15 residues. V was pared by 2 bases and J by 0 bases, with 8 bases between.

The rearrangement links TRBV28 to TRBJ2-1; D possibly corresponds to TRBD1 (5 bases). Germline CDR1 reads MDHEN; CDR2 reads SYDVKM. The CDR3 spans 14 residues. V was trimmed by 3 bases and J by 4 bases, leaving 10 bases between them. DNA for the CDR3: TGTGCCAGCAGTTTGACAGAGCCTTACAATGAGCAGTTCTTC. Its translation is CASSLTEPYNEQFF.

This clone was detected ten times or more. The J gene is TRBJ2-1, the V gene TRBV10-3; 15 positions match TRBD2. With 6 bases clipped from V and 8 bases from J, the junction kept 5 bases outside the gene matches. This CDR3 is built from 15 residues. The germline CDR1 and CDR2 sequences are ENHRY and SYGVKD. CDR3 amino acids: CAISWTSGRADEQFF. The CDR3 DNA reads TGTGCCATCAGCTGGACTAGCGGGAGGGCGGATGAGCAGTTCTTC.

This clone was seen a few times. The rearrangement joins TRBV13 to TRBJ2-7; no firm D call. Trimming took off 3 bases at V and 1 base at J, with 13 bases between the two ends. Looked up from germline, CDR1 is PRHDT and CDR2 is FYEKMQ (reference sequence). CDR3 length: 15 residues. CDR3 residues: CASSFFREESYEQYF. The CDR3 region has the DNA TGTGCCAGCAGCTTCTTTAGGGAAGAATCCTACGAGCAGTACTTC.

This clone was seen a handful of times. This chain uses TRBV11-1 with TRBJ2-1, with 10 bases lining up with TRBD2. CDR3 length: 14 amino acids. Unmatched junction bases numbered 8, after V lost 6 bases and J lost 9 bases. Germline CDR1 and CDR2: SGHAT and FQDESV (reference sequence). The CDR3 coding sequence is TGTGCCAGCAGACCAGGACTAGCGGTGGGTGAGCAGTTCTTC. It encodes CASRPGLAVGEQFF.

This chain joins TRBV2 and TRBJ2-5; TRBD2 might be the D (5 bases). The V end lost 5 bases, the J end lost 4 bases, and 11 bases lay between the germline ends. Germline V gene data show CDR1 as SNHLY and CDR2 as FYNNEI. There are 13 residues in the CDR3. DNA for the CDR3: TGTGCCAGCAGTTATATCCGGGGAGAGACCCAGTACTTC. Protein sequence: CASSYIRGETQYF.

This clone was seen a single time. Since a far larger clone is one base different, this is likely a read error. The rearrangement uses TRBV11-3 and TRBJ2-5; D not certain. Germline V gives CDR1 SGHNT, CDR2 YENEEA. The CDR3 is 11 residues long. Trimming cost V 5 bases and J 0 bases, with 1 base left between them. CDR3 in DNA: TGTGCCAGCAGCCACCAAGAGACCCAGTACTTC. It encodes CASSHQETQYF.